This T cell receptor beta chain is drawn from a study of blood T cell repertoires in COVID-19 (dated by TCRdb to about 2020). About the investigation overall: ImmuneRACE Cohort 3 recovered participants were defined by two consecutive negative NP/OP PCR tests, healthcare professional clearance, or symptom resolution. The collaborator samples originated in the United States, Italy and Spain and spanned the acute and convalescent phases of COVID-19. The prospective study material was composed of cDNA or gDNA derived from T cells, B-cell-depleted T cells, or PBMCs. The dataset comprised deeply sampled blood TCRbeta repertoires from subjects exposed to, actively infected with, or recovered from COVID-19. A freely available public database, intended as a resource for researchers studying the immune response to SARS-CoV-2, is where the repertoires were released. The samples were drawn from the first 160 participants of the ongoing ImmuneRACE study and from some 1,300 subjects provided by 6 global collaborators. Nearly every sample came with metadata listing a de-identified subject ID, COVID-19 status, age in years and sex. Where available, HLA class I and class II types were obtained from metadata supplied by the sample provider rather than from assay-based typing.

The germline V gene gives CDR1 as SGHRS and CDR2 as YFSETQ. The CDR3 numbers 13 residues from cysteine through phenylalanine. Just the 39-base CDR3 DNA is kept, in frame starting at base 1. V is reduced by 5 bases and J by 5 bases, leaving a spacing of 13 bases between them. Participants in the prospective study were aged roughly 18 to 95 years, lived in some 24 United States geographic areas, and enrolled through a virtual design. In the prospective study, cohorts were assigned on the basis of participant-reported clinical history obtained from a screening survey and a study questionnaire. In the prospective study, mobile phlebotomists collected whole blood, serum and a nasopharyngeal or oropharyngeal swab from each participant. Prospective study participants could optionally give additional blood draws and questionnaires over a roughly 2-month period. Blood samples from the prospective study were shipped frozen or at room temperature prior to DNA extraction.

The immunoSEQ Assay, a bias-controlled multiplex PCR, was used to amplify TCRbeta CDR3 regions from genomic DNA. From the authors' description of their analysis: Within the assay, amplification of reference gene primers was used to estimate how many nucleated cells each sample contained. To quantify the absolute abundance of each unique TCRbeta CDR3 rearrangement, sequence reads were collapsed and filtered. For each sample, productive Simpson clonality was calculated by taking the square root of Simpson's diversity index across productive rearrangements. TCRdb re-hosts the immuneACCESS table, in-frame sequences only. Its copies lack some clones; in the studies checked, an unresolved V gene accounts for under half of them, and the cause for the rest is not known. D and trimming come from the DNA, and the V and J calls and clone size come from that table. A total of 350,000 to 400,000 clones appear in this sample, 80% to 90% of them only once. Approximately 1.9% of the sample goes to the ten largest clones.

Concerning this clone itself: It lacks a known antigen. No base quality information exists; no much larger clone differs at one position.

General findings and caveats noted by the study authors: How much clinical and demographic metadata was included differed by source and by participant, and the metadata was provided uncurated.

This clonotype was obtained from a man aged 40-49 years in a cohort exposed to, infected with or recovered from COVID-19 (not recorded which). What was sequenced was PBMCs or T cells enriched from blood (not recorded which). The rearranged segments are TRBV5-1 and TRBJ2-5; TRBD1 is possibly the D segment (5 matching bases). The nucleotide sequence reads TGCGCCAGCAGTTCAGGGATTCGTGAGACCCAGTACTTC. The encoded protein is CASSSGIRETQYF.